These 30 T cell receptor beta chains were sequenced from one sample in a study of T cell clonotyping in hematopoietic cell transplantation. TCRdb's copy holds only in-frame clones and misses some; the assay was immunoSEQ multiplex PCR. The table has around 9,300 clones, approximately 85% seen once. The input for sequencing was PBMCs, taken 180 days after allogeneic stem cell transplant. Receptors originate from a female patient aged 30 to 40 who had an allogeneic stem cell transplant, so the T cells may come from the graft donor. Some clones in this sample may be carry-over from other donors' samples.

The chain recombines TRBV5-4 with TRBJ1-1, with D perhaps matching TRBD1 (5 bases). Germline CDR1 reads SGHNT; CDR2 reads YYREEE (reference sequence). The CDR3 sequence is 15 residues long. The germline V and J ends were trimmed by 4 bases and 1 base, with 14 bases remaining between them. The CDR3 loop reads CASSVGSTANTEAFF. The CDR3 nucleotides read TGTGCCAGCAGCGTGGGGTCGACAGCGAACACTGAAGCTTTCTTT.

Judged by abundance, this clone is large. This chain connects TRBV7-9 to TRBJ2-5; D is ambiguous. V lost 5 bases and J lost 3, with 16 bases in between. Germline CDR1 SEHNR, CDR2 FQNEAQ (reference sequence). The CDR3 consists of 15 residues. The CDR3: CASSPELSMEETQYF. The CDR3 coding sequence is TGTGCCAGCAGCCCCGAGTTGTCGATGGAAGAGACCCAGTACTTC.

In nucleotides, the CDR3 is TGTGCCAGCAGCTTGGAGCGGGGCGGGGTAGAGACCCAGTACTTC. Its translation is CASSLERGGVETQYF. V is TRBV5-6 and J is TRBJ2-5; 7 bases match TRBD2. The germline V gene encodes CDR1 SGHDT and CDR2 YYEEEE. This CDR3 contains 15 residues. J was trimmed by 4 bases and V by 0 bases; bases with no gene match: 6.

The chain recombines TRBV19 with TRBJ1-5; the D is unclear. The CDR3 length is 12 residues. Germline V CDR1 and CDR2: LNHDA, SQIVND (reference sequence). V lost 1 base to trimming and J lost 6 bases, with 4 bases between them. CDR3 coding DNA: TGTGCCAGTAGTATAGGGATTCAGCCCCAGCATTTT. Its translation: CASSIGIQPQHF.

J is TRBJ1-1 and V is TRBV4-1; D might be TRBD1 (5 bases). The CDR3 is 17 amino acids. The V end lost 0 bases, the J end lost 8 bases, and 22 bases lay between the germline ends. Germline CDR1 is MGHRA and CDR2 is YSYEKL. The CDR3 reads CASSQEGQGVGRREAFF. The CDR3 DNA sequence: TGCGCCAGCAGCCAAGAAGGGCAAGGGGTGGGCCGACGCGAAGCTTTCTTT.

The CDR3 loop is CASSQDSLNQPQHF. CDR3 DNA: TGCGCCAGCAGCCAAGACAGTCTAAATCAGCCCCAGCATTTT. The rearrangement uses TRBV4-3 and TRBJ1-5; no definite D call. V was shortened by 0 bases and J by 4 bases, with 7 bases between the two germline ends. Germline loops: CDR1 LGHNA, CDR2 YSLEER. This CDR3 comprises 14 residues.

The chain links TRBV2 to TRBJ2-2; 8 bases map to TRBD1. The CDR3 extends over 15 amino acids. Germline V CDR1 and CDR2: SNHLY, FYNNEI. The V gene end was trimmed by 7 bases and the J gene end by 3 bases; junction bases not matched to a gene: 7. This chain's CDR3 is CASTLGQEYTGELFF. CDR3 DNA: TGTGCCAGCACCTTGGGACAGGAGTACACCGGGGAGCTGTTTTTT.

The chain joins TRBV6-6 to TRBJ1-5; no clear D. The germline CDR1 and CDR2 sequences are MNHNY and SVGAGI (reference sequence). V lost 2 bases, J lost 1 base, and 12 bases lay in between. This CDR3 is 16 amino acids long. CDR3 amino acids: CASSYLPWGSNQPQHF. The CDR3 DNA follows: TGTGCCAGCAGTTACCTCCCCTGGGGAAGCAATCAGCCCCAGCATTTT.

J is TRBJ2-2 and V is TRBV7-9; 10 bases map to TRBD1. Germline loops: CDR1 SEHNR, CDR2 FQNEAQ (reference sequence). The V gene end was trimmed by 4 bases and the J gene end by 4 bases; junction bases not matched to a gene: 9. The CDR3 has 17 amino acids. CDR3 sequence reads: CASSSQGQGLITGELFF. The CDR3 DNA is TGTGCCAGCAGCTCCCAGGGACAGGGGCTGATCACCGGGGAGCTGTTTTTT. Drawing the rest from reference TRBV7-9 and TRBJ2-2, the complete variable domain is DTGVSQNPRHKITKRGQNVTFRCDPISEHNRLYWYRQTLGQGPEFLTYFQNEAQLEKSRLLSDRFSAERPKGSFSTLEIQRTEQGDSAMYLCASSSQGQGLITGELFFGEGSRLTVL.

The chain employs TRBV6-1 and TRBJ2-5; possibly TRBD1 or TRBD2 for D (5 bases each). V lost 2 bases and J 5 bases, leaving 18 bases between the germline ends. Germline values: CDR1 MNHNS, CDR2 SASEGT. The CDR3 covers 16 residues. The CDR3 sequence is CASSEIGRASGETQYF. CDR3 DNA sequence: TGTGCCAGCAGTGAAATCGGCAGGGCCTCGGGGGAGACCCAGTACTTC.

The chain recombines TRBV27 with TRBJ1-2; TRBD1 aligns across 10 bases. Germline V lookup: CDR1 MNHEY, CDR2 SMNVEV (reference sequence). This CDR3 contains 15 residues. With V trimmed by 8 bases and J by 8 bases, 14 bases remained unmatched. The CDR3 nucleotides read TGTGCCAGCGCTCGGGACAGGGGAGTATTTGAGGGCTACACCTTC. Protein product: CASARDRGVFEGYTF.

V is TRBV2 and J is TRBJ2-7; 7 nucleotides agree with TRBD1. This CDR3 spans 15 amino acids. Germline V gives CDR1 SNHLY, CDR2 FYNNEI. The V and J ends lost 3 bases and 1 base, in that order; junction bases with no gene match: 6. CDR3 sequence reads: CASSDYSRGSYEQYF. The CDR3 DNA is TGTGCCAGCAGTGACTACTCCAGGGGGTCCTACGAGCAGTACTTC. The full variable domain, rest sourced from reference TRBV2 and TRBJ2-7, is EPEVTQTPSHQVTQMGQEVILRCVPISNHLYFYWYRQILGQKVEFLVSFYNNEISEKSEIFDDQFSVERPDGSNFTLKIRSTKLEDSAMYFCASSDYSRGSYEQYFGPGTRLTVT.

The rearrangement links TRBV25-1 to TRBJ1-4; the D gene is possibly TRBD1 (5 bases). The CDR3 has 14 amino acids. The V and J ends lost 3 bases and 7 bases respectively, with 12 bases between them. Germline V gives CDR1 MGHDK, CDR2 SYGVNS. This CDR3 reads CASSEEGPSEKLFF. CDR3 nucleotide sequence: TGTGCCAGCAGTGAGGAGGGACCAAGTGAAAAACTGTTTTTT.

This sequence joins TRBV5-1 and TRBJ1-5; 8 positions agree with TRBD1. The CDR3 contains 15 residues. The germline V gene has CDR1 SGHRS and CDR2 YFSETQ. V shed 7 bases, J shed 5 bases, and the junction held 11 bases outside the gene matches. The chain's CDR3 is CASASGQGADQPQHF. In DNA form, the CDR3 reads TGCGCCAGCGCAAGCGGGCAGGGGGCCGATCAGCCCCAGCATTTT.

The chain is built from TRBV9 and TRBJ2-1; 11 bases match TRBD2. The V gene end was trimmed by 0 bases and the J gene end by 8 bases; junction bases not matched to a gene: 13. The CDR3 contains 18 residues. CDR1 and CDR2 (germline): SGDLS, YYNGEE. The CDR3 loop reads CASSVAISGSGGADEQFF. The CDR3 nucleotides are TGTGCCAGCAGCGTAGCTATTTCAGGTAGCGGGGGGGCGGATGAGCAGTTCTTC.

V usage is TRBV4-2 and J usage is TRBJ2-5, with D perhaps TRBD2 (6 bases). Germline CDR1 LGHNA, CDR2 YNFKEQ. V dropped 1 base and J dropped 4 bases, with 13 bases sitting between them. CDR3 length: 15 amino acids. The CDR3 protein is CASSQAGGGAETQYF. The DNA of the CDR3 is TGTGCCAGCAGCCAAGCGGGTGGAGGGGCAGAGACCCAGTACTTC.

The chain links TRBV20-1 to TRBJ1-2, with D unresolved. CDR1 is DFQATT and CDR2 is SNEGSKA in the germline V gene (reference sequence). This CDR3 comprises 11 residues. The V end lost 7 bases, the J end lost 4 bases, and 10 bases lay between the germline ends. Here the CDR3 DNA reads TGCAGTGGAGTAAGAGGCTATGGCTACACCTTC. It translates to CSGVRGYGYTF.

The chain combines TRBV30 with TRBJ1-6; D gene ambiguous. Looked up from germline, CDR1 is GTSNPN and CDR2 is SVGIG (reference sequence). Trimming cost V 4 bases and J 7 bases, with 17 bases left between them. This CDR3 contains 15 residues. CDR3 nucleotide sequence: TGTGCCTGGACGGGAACCTATCTCCAAAATTCACCCCTCCACTTT. Translating it yields CAWTGTYLQNSPLHF. Looking up the rest from reference TRBV30 and TRBJ1-6 gives the full variable domain: SQTIHQWPATLVQPVGSPLSLECTVEGTSNPNLYWYRQAAGRGLQLLFYSVGIGQISSEVPQNLSASRPQDRQFILSSKKLLLSDSGFYLCAWTGTYLQNSPLHFGNGTRLTVT.

This chain uses TRBV27 with TRBJ1-4, with D perhaps matching TRBD1 (5 bases). Trimming removed 3 bases from V and 12 bases from J, with 17 bases in between. Germline V gene data show CDR1 as MNHEY and CDR2 as SMNVEV (reference sequence). This CDR3 comprises 14 residues. The CDR3 here is CASSLGDPPGELFF. In nucleotides, the CDR3 is TGTGCCAGCAGTTTGGGTGACCCGCCGGGGGAACTGTTTTTT. The variable domain in full, completed from reference TRBV27 and TRBJ1-4, reads EAQVTQNPRYLITVTGKKLTVTCSQNMNHEYMSWYRQDPGLGLRQIYYSMNVEVTDKGDVPEGYKVSRKEKRNFPLILESPSPNQTSLYFCASSLGDPPGELFFGSGTQLSVL.

This chain connects TRBV30 to TRBJ2-2; 8 nucleotides line up with TRBD1. CDR1 is GTSNPN and CDR2 is SVGIG in the germline V gene (reference sequence). Germline trimming cut 1 base from V and 7 bases from J; bases unmatched to any gene: 5. The CDR3 has 14 residues. DNA of the CDR3: TGTGCCTGGAGTGGAGACAGGGGTAACGGGGAGCTGTTTTTT. The encoded protein is CAWSGDRGNGELFF.

The chain has TRBV2 and TRBJ1-2; D gene ambiguous. V was pared by 5 bases and J by 4 bases, with 11 bases between. Germline CDR1 reads SNHLY; CDR2 reads FYNNEI. CDR3 length: 13 residues. CDR3 nucleotides: TGTGCCAGCAGTTACAGCAAAGGCTATGGCTACACCTTC. As protein: CASSYSKGYGYTF.

The chain has TRBV7-8 and TRBJ1-4, with unresolved D. Germline V gene sequence: CDR1 SGHVS, CDR2 FQNEAQ. V was cut by 6 bases and J by 8 bases, with 10 bases left in between. The CDR3 consists of 12 residues. The CDR3: CASRRSGEKLFF. The CDR3 bases are TGTGCCAGCAGGCGAAGCGGGGAAAAACTGTTTTTT.

This clone appeared a single time. This chain links TRBV10-3 with TRBJ1-4; D call uncertain. The CDR3 extends over 14 amino acids. Deletions cut 0 bases from V and 7 bases from J, with 9 bases between. Germline assignment: CDR1 ENHRY and CDR2 SYGVKD. This chain's CDR3 is CAISESGGVEKLFF. The DNA of the CDR3 is TGTGCCATCAGTGAGTCGGGCGGGGTTGAAAAACTGTTTTTT.

Regarding this clone: The junction does not match germline at one end; this may be a read error. The rearrangement uses TRBV7-3 and TRBJ1-1; a weak D match, TRBD1 (6 bases). The CDR3 totals 15 residues. CDR1 SGHTA and CDR2 FQGTGA come from the germline V gene. The DNA for the CDR3 is TGCGCCAGCAGCCAGATAGGGACGAGGGGGGTGGAAGCTTTCTTT. Its translation: CASSQIGTRGVEAFF.

The rearrangement links TRBV4-2 to TRBJ2-7, with 9 bases aligning to TRBD2. V shed 0 bases, J shed 5 bases, and the junction held 5 bases outside the gene matches. The CDR3 is 15 residues long. Germline assignment: CDR1 LGHNA and CDR2 YNFKEQ. As DNA, the CDR3 is TGTGCCAGCAGCCAAGAGCGGGGGGGAGCCGACGAGCAGTACTTC. Its protein product is CASSQERGGADEQYF.

This sequence joins TRBV6-6 and TRBJ2-7; no clear D. The CDR3 has 15 amino acids. V lost 6 bases and J lost 1, with 16 bases in between. Germline V gene sequence: CDR1 MNHNY, CDR2 SVGAGI (reference sequence). The CDR3 DNA sequence: TGTGCCAGCAGCTCTCAGGTGATCGGGTCCTACGAGCAGTACTTC. Amino acid sequence: CASSSQVIGSYEQYF.

J is TRBJ1-5 and V is TRBV27, with D uncertain. The CDR3 contains 14 residues. Trimming shortened V by 3 bases and J by 4 bases, and 10 bases separated the two germline ends. From germline, CDR1 is MNHEY and CDR2 SMNVEV (reference sequence). CDR3 sequence: CASSLGSSNQPQHF. CDR3 coding DNA: TGTGCCAGCAGTTTGGGGAGCTCGAATCAGCCCCAGCATTTT.

This chain connects TRBV30 to TRBJ1-6, with D possibly matching TRBD1 (5 bases). CDR3 size: 13 residues. Trimming removed 2 bases at V and 7 bases at J, with 9 bases between. In germline, CDR1 is GTSNPN, CDR2 SVGIG (reference sequence). Here the CDR3 reads CAWSPTGNSPLHF. The CDR3 DNA sequence: TGTGCCTGGAGTCCTACAGGAAATTCACCCCTCCACTTT.

The chain joins TRBV7-2 to TRBJ2-5; 9 bases map to TRBD2. Germline CDR1 SGHTA, CDR2 FQGNSA. With V trimmed by 1 base and J by 4 bases, 7 bases remained unmatched. The CDR3 is 16 residues long. CDR3 loop: CASSLGPSGVRETQYF. The DNA of the CDR3 is TGTGCCAGCAGCTTAGGCCCTAGCGGGGTCCGAGAGACCCAGTACTTC.

The V gene is TRBV7-9, the J gene TRBJ2-2, with TRBD1 as a possible D gene (5 bases). The CDR3 is 15 residues long. The V gene lost 2 bases and the J gene lost 6 bases, with 13 bases spanning the gap. In germline, CDR1 is SEHNR, CDR2 FQNEAQ (reference sequence). CDR3 DNA: TGTGCCAGCAGCTTAATCCAGGGAAGGGCCGGGGAGCTGTTTTTT. Its translation: CASSLIQGRAGELFF.